This T cell receptor (beta chain) was captured in a study of immune evolution from preneoplasia to lung adenocarcinoma. Resections took place in Japan or China from about 2013 to 2018. Nucleic acids came from premalignant or tumor cells enriched by macro-dissection. Data came from immunoSEQ multiplex PCR; TCRdb stores just in-frame clones and leaves some out. The table shows more than 4,000 clones, with roughly 86% occurring only once. As regards this clone: Its antigen is unknown.

Study-wide results and limits: Clonality was highest in normal lung, lower in later-stage lesions apparently. Normal lung had the highest top T cell clone frequencies.

The germline V and J ends were trimmed by 5 bases and 0 bases, with 10 bases remaining between them. CDR1 is SGHAT, CDR2 FQDESV, per germline (reference sequence). The CDR3 contains 14 residues. The sequenced sample was FFPE minimally invasive lung adenocarcinoma tissue. The chain is built from TRBV11-1 and TRBJ1-1; no reliable D call. The origin of this receptor is a donor at least 70 years old with lung adenocarcinoma. CDR3 loop: CASSRSGVNTEAFF. The CDR3 DNA sequence: TGTGCCAGCAGCAGAAGTGGGGTGAACACTGAAGCTTTCTTT. The variable domain in full, completed from reference TRBV11-1 and TRBJ1-1, reads EAEVAQSPRYKITEKSQAVAFWCDPISGHATLYWYRQILGQGPELLVQFQDESVVDDSQLPKDRFSAERLKGVDSTLKIQPAELGDSAMYLCASSRSGVNTEAFFGQGTRLTVV.